This T cell receptor beta chain appears in the sequencing data of a study of blood T cells in healthy people across ages. Using a J-beta primer mix together with a sample-barcoded 5' primer, a second PCR was run for roughly 6 to 12 cycles. One entry per CDR3 protein, called by TCRdb with MiXCR from the 5' RACE reads. The sample has 1.5 million to 2 million distinct CDR3 sequences; 28% are singletons. This CDR3 is 15 amino acids long. Germline V CDR1 and CDR2: SGHRS, YFSETQ. V was pared by 4 bases and J by 4 bases, with 7 bases of the junction left unmatched. The table lists this clonotype with many counts. Around 10 milliliters of peripheral blood were drawn from each donor.

V usage is TRBV5-1 and J usage is TRBJ2-7, with 11 bases fitting TRBD2. The TCR originated in a woman between 25 and 40 years old in good health. Sequenced input: blood. This CDR3 reads CASSRLAGGGYEQYF. CDR3 DNA sequence: TGCGCCAGCAGCCGTCTAGCGGGAGGAGGATACGAGCAGTACTTC.